Listed below are T cell receptor beta chains from one sample, sequenced in a study of human T cells and chemical hapten exposure. In TCRdb, the RACE reads were re-called with MiXCR into one record per CDR3 protein. Found here are about 110,000 distinct CDR3 sequences, around 10% of them singletons; the top ten hold about 1.6%. The material sequenced was whole blood, taken in connection with sensitization to the hapten diphenylcyclopropenone (DPC). The receptors stem from a woman aged 45 to 65 with alopecia areata. Some clones in this sample may be carry-over from other donors' samples. CDR3s include the opening cysteine and the closing phenylalanine or tryptophan. Fields, in order: D gene, clone size, J gene, V gene, CDR3 DNA, CDR3 protein. The D gene is left open where the match is weak. Only part of the rows carry a size: once, few, many, or a class if the clone is expanded.

d_call: NA
clone_size: few
j_call: TRBJ2-5
v_call: TRBV10-2
cdr3_nt: TGCGCCAGCAGTGATCTAAGTCCGACCCAAGAGACCCAGTACTTC
cdr3_aa: CASSDLSPTQETQYF

d_call: NA
clone_size: few
j_call: TRBJ1-2
v_call: TRBV7-9
cdr3_nt: TGTGCCAGCAGCTTACCCCCCGGCAGGGGCCTTACCAACTATGGCTACACCTTC
cdr3_aa: CASSLPPGRGLTNYGYTF

d_call: TRBD2
clone_size: NA
j_call: TRBJ2-1
v_call: TRBV12-3/TRBV12-4
cdr3_nt: TGTGCCAGCAGTAGTCCAAGACTAGCGGGATTGTATGAGCAGTTCTTC
cdr3_aa: CASSSPRLAGLYEQFF

d_call: NA
clone_size: NA
j_call: TRBJ2-7
v_call: TRBV6-6
cdr3_nt: TGTGCCAGCAGTTCCCCCGCCACTTACGAGCAGTACTTC
cdr3_aa: CASSSPATYEQYF

d_call: TRBD1
clone_size: few
j_call: TRBJ1-5
v_call: TRBV28
cdr3_nt: TGTGCCAGCAGACCCCCGACAGGGAGACTGAATCAGCCCCAGCATTTT
cdr3_aa: CASRPPTGRLNQPQHF

d_call: TRBD1
clone_size: NA
j_call: TRBJ2-3
v_call: TRBV4-3
cdr3_nt: TGCGCCAGCAGCCAAGATAGTGGGAAGGGGACAGGGATGTCAGATACGCAGTATTTT
cdr3_aa: CASSQDSGKGTGMSDTQYF

d_call: TRBD1
clone_size: NA
j_call: TRBJ2-5
v_call: TRBV6-1
cdr3_nt: TGTGCCAGCACCCGAACCCGGACAGGGCGAGAGACCCAGTACTTC
cdr3_aa: CASTRTRTGRETQYF

d_call: NA
clone_size: many
j_call: TRBJ1-5
v_call: TRBV6-1
cdr3_nt: TGTGCCGTCGGGTGGGTGTATCAGCCCCAGCATTTT
cdr3_aa: CAVGWVYQPQHF

d_call: TRBD2
clone_size: NA
j_call: TRBJ2-1
v_call: TRBV20-1
cdr3_nt: TGCAGTGCTAGAGATCCGGCTAGCGGGGGCGATGAGCAGTTCTTC
cdr3_aa: CSARDPASGGDEQFF

d_call: TRBD1
clone_size: NA
j_call: TRBJ1-1
v_call: TRBV18
cdr3_nt: TGTGCCAGTTTACAGGGGGCTTCCAACACTGAAGCTTTCTTT
cdr3_aa: CASLQGASNTEAFF